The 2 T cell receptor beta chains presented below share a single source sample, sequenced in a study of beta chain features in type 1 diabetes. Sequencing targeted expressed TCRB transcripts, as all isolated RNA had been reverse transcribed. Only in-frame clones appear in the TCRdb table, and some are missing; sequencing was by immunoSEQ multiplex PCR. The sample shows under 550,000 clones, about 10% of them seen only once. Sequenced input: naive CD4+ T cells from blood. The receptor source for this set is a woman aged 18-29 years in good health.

The CDR3 spells CASSSPVEKLFF. In DNA, the CDR3 is TGTGCCAGCAGTTCACCCGTCGAAAAACTGTTTTTT. The chain links TRBV28 to TRBJ1-4; no definite D call. Germline CDR1 MDHEN, CDR2 SYDVKM. The CDR3 is made up of 12 amino acids. Trimming stripped 4 bases from V and 8 bases from J, with 8 bases between.

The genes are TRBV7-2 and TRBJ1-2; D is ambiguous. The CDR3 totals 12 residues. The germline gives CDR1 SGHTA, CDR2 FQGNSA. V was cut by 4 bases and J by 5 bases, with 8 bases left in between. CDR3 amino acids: CASSSSGYGYTF. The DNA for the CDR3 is TGTGCCAGCAGCTCCTCTGGGTATGGCTACACCTTC.